This entry lists 21 T cell receptor beta chains sequenced from one sample in a study of CD8+CD57+ T cells in acquired aplastic anemia. TCR beta VDJ combinations and CDR3 sequences were profiled from genomic DNA. TCRdb fed the reads into MiXCR, producing one record per CDR3 protein. This table has roughly 420,000 distinct CDR3 sequences, 55% to 70% appearing once. The sequenced material came from sorted CD4+, CD8+, or CD8+CD57+ T cells (not recorded which) from PBMCs. These receptors all come from a human donor in good health, serving as a control.

Notes on this clonotype: Compared with germline, one end of the junction differs, possibly owing to a read error. This chain uses TRBV10-3 with TRBJ2-6; the match to TRBD1 covers 9 bases. CDR1 ENHRY and CDR2 SYGVKD come from the germline V gene. This CDR3 comprises 17 residues. CDR3 sequence reads: CASSPDRGDYGANVLTF. Written as DNA, the CDR3 is TGTGCCAGCAGTCCTGACAGGGGGGACTATGGGGCCAACGTCCTGACTTTC.

Concerning this clonotype itself: Because the CDR3 is missing its conserved closing phenylalanine or tryptophan, this is likely a read error. Because the CDR3's place on the DNA is in doubt, the DNA is left out and the CDR3 is given as listed by TCRdb. This sequence joins TRBV7-9 and TRBJ1-5; TRBD1 is taken as the D call from the table, unchecked against the DNA. Inclusive of both ends, the CDR3 amounts to 13 amino acids. From germline, CDR1 is SEHNR and CDR2 FQNEAQ (reference sequence). CDR3 region: CASSLRTGESPPL.

About this clonotype: The DNA is left out, because the CDR3 cannot be placed on it with certainty; the CDR3 is given as TCRdb lists it. The gene calls are TRBV24-1 and TRBJ2-7; whether TRBD1, the table's D call, matches the DNA was not checked. The CDR3 sequence runs 15 residues, both termini included. Germline V gene lookup returns CDR1 KGHDR and CDR2 SFDVKD. CDR3 region: CATSEKGAWSHLRFV.

J is TRBJ2-7 and V is TRBV29-1; no reliable D call. Germline CDR1 is SQVTM and CDR2 is ANQGSEA. Trimming removed 3 bases at V and 4 bases at J, with 13 bases between. This CDR3 contains 13 residues. Written as DNA, the CDR3 is TGCAGCGTTGAGGCGGCAGCCATATACGAGCAGTACTTC. Translation: CSVEAAAIYEQYF.

This chain links TRBV11-3 with TRBJ2-6, with D unresolved. The CDR3 has 14 amino acids. The V end was cut by 6 bases, the J end by 1 base, with 7 bases between. The germline gives CDR1 SGHNT, CDR2 YENEEA. The chain's CDR3 is CASRRMSGANVLTF. The CDR3 DNA is TGTGCCAGCAGGCGGATGTCTGGGGCCAACGTCCTGACTTTC.

A single count supports this clonotype. The genes are TRBV5-5 and TRBJ2-3; D unclear. Germline assignment: CDR1 SGHKS and CDR2 YYEKEE (reference sequence). This CDR3 has 11 amino acids. The V and J ends lost 4 bases and 10 bases respectively, with 10 bases between them. The CDR3 nucleotides read TGTGCCAGCAGCGGGGAATATGCGCAGTATTTT. It encodes CASSGEYAQYF.

The J gene is TRBJ1-2, the V gene TRBV7-9; possibly TRBD1 for D (6 bases). V was clipped by 2 bases and J by 4 bases, with 11 bases between them. This CDR3 contains 14 residues. Germline V CDR1 and CDR2: SEHNR, FQNEAQ (reference sequence). CDR3 sequence: CASSLNGDTYGYTF. Written as DNA, the CDR3 is TGTGCCAGCAGCTTAAACGGGGACACCTATGGCTACACCTTC.

This clonotype has just a few counts. The chain has TRBV10-3 and TRBJ2-2, with TRBD1 identical over 8 bases. This CDR3 spans 14 amino acids. CDR1 is ENHRY and CDR2 is SYGVKD in the germline V gene. With V trimmed by 6 bases and J by 6 bases, 6 bases remained unmatched. CDR3 residues: CAISGQGGSGELFF. The DNA of the CDR3 is TGTGCCATCAGCGGACAGGGTGGGTCCGGGGAGCTGTTTTTT.

This clonotype was recorded many times. The chain links TRBV3-1 to TRBJ2-3; D gene uncertain. The CDR3 runs to 14 residues. Germline values: CDR1 LGHDT, CDR2 YNNKEL (reference sequence). V lost 7 bases, J lost 2 bases, and 13 bases lay in between. The CDR3 region is CASTPLRATDTQYF. CDR3 in DNA: TGTGCCAGCACACCCCTTCGGGCCACAGATACGCAGTATTTT.

Concerning this clonotype: Likely a read error: the CDR3 ends without its conserved phenylalanine or tryptophan. The limits of the CDR3 on the DNA are not certain, so only TCRdb's listed CDR3 is given. The chain is built from TRBV2 and TRBJ2-5; TRBD1 is taken as the D call from the table, unchecked against the DNA. The CDR3 spans 15 amino acids, including both terminal residues. Per the germline V gene, CDR1 is SNHLY and CDR2 is FYNNEI. CDR3 sequence: CASSEYRNTGELYFG.

This clonotype was observed many times. The chain couples TRBV2 to TRBJ1-4; D remains unclear. The CDR3 sequence is 11 residues long. Germline V gene lookup returns CDR1 SNHLY and CDR2 FYNNEI. Trimming left V 7 bases short and J 7 bases short, with 7 bases between. The CDR3 DNA is TGTGCCAGCAAGGAGGCTGAAAAACTGTTTTTT. Its translation: CASKEAEKLFF.

This clonotype was seen ten or more times. V is TRBV25-1 and J is TRBJ2-2; possibly TRBD2 for D (5 bases). CDR1 and CDR2 (germline): MGHDK, SYGVNS. Trimming cost V 7 bases and J 5 bases, with 17 bases left between them. This CDR3 is built from 15 residues. As DNA, the CDR3 is TGTGCCAGCAAAGGAGGTTCCGGTGGAACCGGGGAGCTGTTTTTT. It translates to CASKGGSGGTGELFF. Full variable domain (outside the CDR3, taken from reference TRBV25-1 and TRBJ2-2): EADIYQTPRYLVIGTGKKITLECSQTMGHDKMYWYQQDPGMELHLIHYSYGVNSTEKGDLSSESTVSRIRTEHFPLTLESARPSHTSQYLCASKGGSGGTGELFFGEGSRLTVL.

The rearrangement links TRBV20-1 to TRBJ1-1; TRBD1 is a possible D gene (5 bases). CDR1 is DFQATT and CDR2 is SNEGSKA in the germline V gene (reference sequence). The germline V and J ends were trimmed by 7 bases and 4 bases, with 19 bases remaining between them. The CDR3 is made up of 14 amino acids. CDR3 nucleotide sequence: TGCAGTGTGAGGCGGGGGACTGGGGGCACTGAAGCTTTCTTT. It yields the protein CSVRRGTGGTEAFF.

The V gene is TRBV7-3, the J gene TRBJ2-7, with D unresolved. Germline V gene data show CDR1 as SGHTA and CDR2 as FQGTGA. The CDR3 length is 12 residues. V was trimmed by 4 bases and J by 6 bases, leaving 10 bases between them. The CDR3 reads CASSSLLGEQYF. Written as DNA, the CDR3 is TGTGCCAGCAGCTCCCTACTCGGCGAGCAGTACTTC.

V and J are TRBV20-1 and TRBJ2-1; D may be TRBD1 (5 bases). CDR3 length: 13 residues. The ends were cut back, 4 bases at V and 11 bases at J, with 18 bases in the middle. Germline loops: CDR1 DFQATT, CDR2 SNEGSKA (reference sequence). The CDR3 DNA sequence: TGCAGTGCTAATACCGGACCAGGGAATAAGCAGTTCTTC. It codes for CSANTGPGNKQFF.

The chain has TRBV5-1 and TRBJ2-7; TRBD1 matches 9 bases. Germline assignment: CDR1 SGHRS and CDR2 YFSETQ. The V segment lost 1 base and the J segment 2 bases; nucleotides outside the gene matches: 7. The CDR3 loop spans 16 amino acids. For the CDR3, the DNA is TGCGCCAGCAGCTTGACAGGGGGCGGTGACACCTACGAGCAGTACTTC. Amino acids: CASSLTGGGDTYEQYF.

The rearrangement joins TRBV7-2 to TRBJ2-2, with D hard to call. The CDR3 covers 13 residues. Trimming removed 2 bases from V and 6 bases from J, with 7 bases in between. Germline CDR1 SGHTA, CDR2 FQGNSA. CDR3 DNA: TGTGCCAGCAGCTTAACTTTGTCCGGGGAGCTGTTTTTT. Amino acid sequence: CASSLTLSGELFF.

The rearrangement links TRBV7-8 to TRBJ2-7, with D unclear. V was shortened by 5 bases and J by 2 bases, with 13 bases between the two germline ends. Germline V lookup: CDR1 SGHVS, CDR2 FQNEAQ. This CDR3 spans 14 amino acids. CDR3 residues: CASSEERGAYEQYF. The CDR3 nucleotides read TGTGCCAGCAGCGAGGAGCGTGGCGCCTACGAGCAGTACTTC.

This chain uses TRBV20-1 with TRBJ2-2; D perhaps matches TRBD2 (6 bases). Germline V CDR1 and CDR2: DFQATT, SNEGSKA (reference sequence). V was cut by 4 bases and J by 15 bases, with 18 bases left in between. The CDR3 consists of 12 residues. The CDR3 loop reads CSANAGYGVVFF. The CDR3 DNA is TGCAGTGCTAACGCGGGATACGGCGTCGTGTTTTTT.

This clonotype occurred many times. V is TRBV19 and J is TRBJ1-6; D unresolved. Germline CDR1 reads LNHDA; CDR2 reads SQIVND (reference sequence). This CDR3 region has 14 residues. V was cut by 7 bases and J by 4 bases, with 11 bases left in between. DNA of the CDR3: TGTGCCAGTAAAGGAAAACCATATAATTCACCCCTCCACTTT. This translates into CASKGKPYNSPLHF.

The chain's CDR3 is CSASIGCQIGYTF. In nucleotides, the CDR3 is TGCAGTGCTAGTATAGGTTGTCAAATAGGCTACACCTTC. This chain connects TRBV20-1 to TRBJ1-2; D remains unclear. The germline CDR1 and CDR2 sequences are DFQATT and SNEGSKA (reference sequence). This CDR3 comprises 13 residues. Trimming cost V 3 bases and J 8 bases, with 16 bases left between them.